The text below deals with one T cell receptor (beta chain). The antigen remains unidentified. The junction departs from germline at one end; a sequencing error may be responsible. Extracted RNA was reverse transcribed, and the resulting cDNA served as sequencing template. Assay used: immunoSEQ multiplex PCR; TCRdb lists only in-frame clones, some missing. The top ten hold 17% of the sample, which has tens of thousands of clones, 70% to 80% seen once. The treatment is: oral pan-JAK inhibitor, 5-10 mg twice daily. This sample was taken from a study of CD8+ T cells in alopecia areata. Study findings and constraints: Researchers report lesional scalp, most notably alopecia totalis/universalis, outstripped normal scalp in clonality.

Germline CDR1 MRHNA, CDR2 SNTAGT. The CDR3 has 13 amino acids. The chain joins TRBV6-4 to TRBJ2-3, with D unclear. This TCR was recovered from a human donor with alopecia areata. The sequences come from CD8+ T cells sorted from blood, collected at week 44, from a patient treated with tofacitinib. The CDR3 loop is CASSYSNTDTQYF. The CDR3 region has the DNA TGTGCCAGCAGTTACTCGAACACAGATACGCAGTATTTT.